Below, one T cell receptor (beta chain) is given with its context. This receptor's antigen is unknown. There are no base qualities to consult, and no much larger clone falls within one base. Libraries were made using the immunoSEQ multiplex PCR assay. For most patients, genomic DNA was isolated with the Qiagen DNeasy Blood and Tissue Kit and shipped frozen to Adaptive Biotechnologies for TCR sequencing. High-throughput TCR-beta CDR3 sequencing of genomic DNA from most patients was performed by Adaptive Biotechnologies. The authors processed their data as follows. Adaptive's ImmunoSEQ software was the source of the TCR sequencing data for roughly 19 patients, while three other patients were processed with MiXCR and VDJtools. CD4 versus CD8 sorting errors were corrected by removing sequences found in both subsets at a frequency ratio below 5:1. Because the origin of CDR3 nucleotide sequences shared between donor and recipient could not be assigned, those sequences were removed. Alloreactive clones required at least 2-fold expansion over unstimulated cells and minimum CFSE-low frequency of 0.002% (template counts) or 0.001% (read counts). Clones were considered mappable if detected in sequenced pre-transplant spleen, lymph node, or MLR CFSE-low populations of the donor or recipient. Cumulative frequency of alloreactive clones was calculated as a percentage of all sequences weighted by copy number. TCRdb limited this immuneACCESS table to in-frame rearrangements with V and J called. A share of clones is missing; checked studies link under half to unresolved V genes, and the rest is unexplained. That table gives V, J and clone size, and the DNA gave D and trimming. In this sample the table shows 90,000 to 100,000 clones, 75% to 95% of which occur a single time. The ten most abundant clones make up 0.5% of the sample.

The sample is drawn from a study of graft-versus-host responses after intestinal transplantation (TCRdb year 2021). Regarding the research as a whole: Recipients received multivisceral, liver-intestinal, or isolated intestinal transplants. Alloreactive clones were identified by sequencing pre-transplant mixed lymphocyte reaction products and comparing these products with unstimulated pre-transplant donor and recipient T cells. A peak of at least 4% donor T cells among recipient peripheral blood mononuclear cells was the definition used for donor T cell macrochimerism. Instead of going to the commercial service, samples from a few later patients were sequenced in-house on an Illumina MiSeq and processed with MiXCR. A cohort of approximately 23 intestinal transplant recipients, including one retransplant, was enrolled, and 3 patients lacking pretransplant specimens were excluded. After intestinal transplantation, graft-versus-host and host-versus-graft alloreactive T cell clones in the graft, circulation and bone marrow were tracked using bulk TCR-beta CDR3 sequencing. Every recipient was given anti-thymocyte globulin induction, followed by roughly 3 years of maintenance tacrolimus and steroids. The research as a whole found: Patients with donor T cell macrochimerism had high GvH to HvG T cell clonal ratios in their allografts. Conclusions were limited by the relatively low number and heterogeneity of intestinal transplant patients. GvH clones were detected in recipient bone marrow, and some of these GvH clones were observed earlier in ileal mucosa or blood, consistent with an intestinal mucosal origin. Early after transplant, declines in HvG clones were associated with peak levels of circulating GvH clones.

What this sample's time point label stands for: cells obtained before transplantation from donor or recipient. CD3+CD4+ and CD3+CD8+ populations were FACS-sorted from unstimulated pre-transplant donor and recipient cells taken from spleen or lymph nodes. CDR1 LNHDA and CDR2 SQIVND were looked up in the germline V gene (reference sequence). After removal of 9 bases from V and 2 bases from J, the junction retains 9 bases not matched to a gene. The CDR3 goes from the cysteine to the phenylalanine over 15 residues. Only CDR3 DNA is held: 45 bases, read in frame from base 1. The V and J genes are TRBV19 and TRBJ1-1; TRBD1 lines up with 10 middle nucleotides. The sequence was obtained from a human donor who received an intestinal transplant. Material: unstimulated CD8+ T cells sorted from spleen or lymph node cells, obtained before intestinal transplant. CDR3 sequence: CASRDRGGTNTEAFF. Here is the DNA: TGTGCCAGCCGGGACAGGGGTGGAACTAACACTGAAGCTTTCTTT.